A single TCR beta chain is shown here with its context. There is no known antigen for this receptor. There are no base qualities to consult, and no much larger clone falls within one base. The record originates from a study of brain T cells in children with intractable seizures (dated by TCRdb to the early 2020s). General notes on the study: As a first screen for immune gene transcripts, resected brain tissue from under 70 pediatric epilepsy surgery cases was run on a NanoString immunology panel. Among the approximately 12 selected surgery cases, eight also had pre-surgery blood sequenced, leaving four with brain tissue only.

This sample's time point label indicates: resected brain tissue, or blood drawn just prior to surgery. Surgery cases with the highest brain T cell transcript signatures were selected for TCR beta chain sequencing of brain tissue and, where available, blood. Prior to surgery, the patients had been treated with at least one anti-epileptic drug. TCR-sequenced patients were children with drug-resistant epilepsy due to tuberous sclerosis complex, focal cortical dysplasia, Rasmussen encephalitis or hemimegalencephaly. The Monarch genomic DNA purification kit was used to extract bulk genomic DNA from unsorted brain tissue and whole blood. General findings and caveats noted by the study authors: Viral specificity was inferred solely from CDR3 sequence similarity, and the HCMV serostatus of the patients was not known. Because sequencing depth was different between pre-surgery and post-surgery blood, clones absent from the pre-surgery sample may reflect undersampling.

V loses 4 bases at its end and J loses 5 bases; junction bases beyond the gene matches: 8. From its cysteine to its phenylalanine, the CDR3 spans 15 amino acids. Only the CDR3 DNA is retained, 45 bases long and in frame from the first base. The germline V gene encodes CDR1 SGHNT and CDR2 YYREEE (reference sequence). TCR beta chain sequences were generated from genomic DNA using the immunoSEQ assay. From the authors' description of their analysis: Any CDR3 sequence that did not begin with the conserved framework cysteine at position 104 was removed by hand. To get clonality, the normalized Shannon's Diversity Index was subtracted from one, giving values from 0 (maximal diversity) to 1 (oligoclonal). Differences in the frequency of the same CDR3 between samples, such as brain versus blood, were assessed with chi-squared comparison-of-proportions tests. Public clonotypes were found through immuneACCESS searches, while the VDJdb browser was used to judge similarity to known antiviral clonotypes. Here the immuneACCESS table is served through TCRdb, limited to in-frame sequences with V and J called. Missing clones are a known gap in these copies; in checked studies unresolved V genes cover under half, and the rest lacks a known reason. D and trimming were read from the DNA, whereas the V and J calls and clone size are those reported in that table. For this sample there are some 41,000 clones; roughly 90% appear just once. The ten most abundant clones make up 5% to 6.5% of the sample.

The receptor was derived from a girl aged 2-10 years with tuberous sclerosis and intractable seizures. This specimen consisted of peripheral blood, obtained at surgery. The chain couples TRBV5-4 to TRBJ2-5; the central 10 bases match TRBD1. The CDR3 reads CASSPSGTGVETQYF. The sequenced DNA is TGTGCCAGCAGCCCATCCGGGACAGGGGTGGAGACCCAGTACTTC.